Listed here are 20 T cell receptor beta chains from one sample, sequenced in a study of human T cells and chemical hapten exposure. One entry per CDR3 protein, called by TCRdb with MiXCR from the RACE reads. The table lists about 290,000 distinct CDR3 sequences, roughly 7.7% of them singletons. Regarding time point: pre-sensitization, week 0. Treatment denoted: therapeutic diphenylcyclopropenone sensitization with weekly scalp DPC. The sequences come from whole blood, collected in connection with sensitization to the hapten diphenylcyclopropenone (DPC). The receptors come from a man aged 18 to 29 with alopecia areata. Some clones in this sample may be carry-over from other donors' samples.

The table lists this clonotype with many counts. This sequence joins TRBV7-9 and TRBJ1-1, with unresolved D. This CDR3 has 12 residues. The germline gives CDR1 SEHNR, CDR2 FQNEAQ (reference sequence). Trimming removed 5 bases at V and 11 bases at J, with 15 bases between. Written as DNA, the CDR3 is TGTGCCAGCAGCCCGGACGGTCGGTTCGCTTTCTTT. Protein product: CASSPDGRFAFF.

The chain links TRBV3-1 to TRBJ2-1; 10 bases line up with TRBD2. The CDR3 covers 13 residues. V shed 2 bases and J 8 bases; nucleotides not matched to a gene: 0. The V gene's germline CDR1 is LGHDT and CDR2 YNNKEL (reference sequence). The CDR3 coding sequence is TGTGCCAGCAGCCAAACTAGCGGGGATGAGCAGTTCTTC. It encodes CASSQTSGDEQFF.

In the case of this clonotype: A read error may produce the germline difference seen at one junction end. This chain joins TRBV11-2 and TRBJ1-2, with D possibly TRBD1 on 5 matching bases. This CDR3 contains 16 residues. The germline V gene has CDR1 SGHAT and CDR2 FQNNGV. This chain's CDR3 is CVSSPRDGHPNYGYTF. The CDR3, as DNA: TGTGTCAGCAGCCCGCGGGACGGTCATCCTAACTATGGCTACACCTTC.

The J gene is TRBJ2-1, the V gene TRBV20-1; D unclear. Germline CDR1 and CDR2: DFQATT and SNEGSKA (reference sequence). The CDR3 spans 14 residues. V was pared by 3 bases and J by 2 bases, with 11 bases between. The CDR3 region has the DNA TGCAGTGCTAGCTGGGCCTCAACCTACAATGAGCAGTTCTTC. Translated, it gives CSASWASTYNEQFF.

This clonotype was detected only a few times. The chain recombines TRBV6-1 with TRBJ1-1; D not resolved. The CDR3 is 11 residues long. CDR1 is MNHNS, CDR2 SASEGT, per germline. The germline V and J ends were trimmed by 4 bases and 7 bases, with 7 bases remaining between them. As DNA, the CDR3 is TGTGCCAGCAGTGTTAGGGTTGAAGCTTTCTTT. Amino acids: CASSVRVEAFF.

This clonotype occurred a few times. The chain employs TRBV27 and TRBJ1-6; 7 bases match TRBD1. The CDR3 length is 15 residues. Germline V lookup: CDR1 MNHEY, CDR2 SMNVEV (reference sequence). The V segment lost 2 bases and the J segment 10 bases; nucleotides outside the gene matches: 8. CDR3 sequence (DNA): TGTGCCAGCAGTTTAGACAGGGTGATAGGCTCACCCCTCCACTTT. This translates into CASSLDRVIGSPLHF.

V and J are TRBV12-3 or TRBV12-4 and TRBJ2-6; D unclear. This CDR3 comprises 16 residues. With 1 base removed from V and 4 bases from J, the gap between germline ends came to 11 bases. CDR3 in DNA: TGTGCCAGCAGTTTAGACAGCATCTCCGGGGCCAACGTCCTGACTTTC. Amino acid sequence: CASSLDSISGANVLTF.

The V call is TRBV2, the J call TRBJ2-7; D gene uncertain. The CDR3 totals 8 residues. Deletions cut 6 bases from V and 13 bases from J, with 7 bases between. Germline CDR1 is SNHLY and CDR2 is FYNNEI. The CDR3 is CASRPSYF. The CDR3 DNA reads as TGTGCCAGCAGGCCATCCTACTTC.

This clonotype has ten or more counts. The rearrangement joins TRBV29-1 to TRBJ2-2; possibly TRBD2 for D (5 bases). CDR3 size: 14 residues. V gave up 7 bases and J gave up 0 bases, with 12 bases separating them. Germline V gene data show CDR1 as SQVTM and CDR2 as ANQGSEA. CDR3 sequence (DNA): TGCAGCGGTGGACTGGCGGCGAACACCGGGGAGCTGTTTTTT. Protein sequence: CSGGLAANTGELFF.

In its sample, this clonotype was seen many times. The rearrangement uses TRBV20-1 and TRBJ2-2, with 7 nucleotides matching TRBD2. Trimming cost V 1 base and J 1 base; bases outside gene matches: 6. The V gene's germline CDR1 is DFQATT and CDR2 SNEGSKA (reference sequence). CDR3 length: 16 amino acids. Written as DNA, the CDR3 is TGCAGTGCTAGAGCCCCGGGACTACTGAACACCGGGGAGCTGTTTTTT. Its translation is CSARAPGLLNTGELFF.

This clonotype occurred a few times. The chain links TRBV5-6 to TRBJ1-1; tentative D call: TRBD1 (6 bases). This CDR3 is built from 12 residues. Germline-derived CDR1 and CDR2 are SGHDT and YYEEEE. The germline V and J ends were trimmed by 2 bases and 7 bases, with 9 bases remaining between them. The CDR3 loop reads CASSFTGREAFF. In DNA, the CDR3 is TGTGCCAGCAGCTTCACAGGGCGTGAAGCTTTCTTT.

This clonotype was observed a few times. The chain uses TRBV6-1 and TRBJ2-4; 8 positions match TRBD1. This CDR3 comprises 17 residues. Trimming at V came to 7 bases and at J to 10 bases, leaving 21 bases not matched to a gene. Germline CDR1 MNHNS, CDR2 SASEGT. The CDR3 DNA is TGTGCCAGCATCCCGGGCCGGGACAGGCAATTCCAACGGATTCAGTACTTC. Its protein is CASIPGRDRQFQRIQYF.

V usage is TRBV5-4 and J usage is TRBJ1-1, with D uncertain. This CDR3 spans 16 amino acids. Trimming removed 3 bases at V and 3 bases at J, with 18 bases between. Looked up from germline, CDR1 is SGHNT and CDR2 is YYREEE (reference sequence). The CDR3 DNA reads TGTGCCAGCAGCTCCTTCCGAGATTCTTTATACACTGAAGCTTTCTTT. Encoded protein: CASSSFRDSLYTEAFF.

This clonotype was counted ten times or more. This rearrangement joins TRBV7-3 to TRBJ2-2; 9 bases are shared with TRBD1. V shed 5 bases, J shed 7 bases, and the junction held 11 bases outside the gene matches. Germline CDR1 reads SGHTA; CDR2 reads FQGTGA. The CDR3 has 16 amino acids. The CDR3 nucleotides read TGTGCCAGCAGCCCAAATTCCGGGACAGGGATCGGGGAGCTGTTTTTT. This encodes CASSPNSGTGIGELFF.

The V call is TRBV5-1, the J call TRBJ2-3; TRBD2 might be the D (7 bases). Trimming took 6 bases from V and 0 from J, leaving 23 bases between them. The CDR3 is 18 residues long. CDR1 and CDR2 from the germline V gene are SGHRS and YFSETQ. The CDR3 loop reads CASTPTGGVPTSTDTQYF. In DNA, the CDR3 is TGCGCCAGCACCCCGACGGGGGGCGTACCGACTAGCACAGATACGCAGTATTTT.

This clonotype was counted between two and nine times. The chain uses TRBV4-3 and TRBJ2-3; D is possibly TRBD1 (5 bases). The CDR3 is 17 residues long. V dropped 1 base and J dropped 2 bases, with 16 bases sitting between them. Per germline, CDR1 LGHNA and CDR2 YSLEER. CDR3 loop: CASSQVSAGYITDTQYF. The CDR3 DNA sequence: TGCGCCAGCAGCCAAGTTTCCGCAGGGTATATCACAGATACGCAGTATTTT.

The chain recombines TRBV6-5 with TRBJ2-1; TRBD2 agrees at 10 bases. V shed 6 bases, J shed 5 bases, and the junction held 13 bases outside the gene matches. The germline gives CDR1 MNHEY, CDR2 SVGAGI. The CDR3 sequence is 17 residues long. The CDR3 coding sequence is TGTGCCAGCAGGGAGCGGGGGGGCTATTTGAGGGACAATGAGCAGTTCTTC. Translation gives CASRERGGYLRDNEQFF.

The table lists this clonotype with a few counts. The rearrangement joins TRBV25-1 to TRBJ1-1; D might be TRBD1 (5 bases). This CDR3 spans 12 amino acids. In germline, CDR1 is MGHDK, CDR2 SYGVNS. V was trimmed by 11 bases and J by 3 bases, leaving 13 bases between them. The CDR3 here is CAYLGVDTEAFF. In DNA form, the CDR3 reads TGTGCCTATCTGGGGGTCGACACTGAAGCTTTCTTT.

The table lists this clonotype with many counts. The chain uses TRBV28 and TRBJ1-4; D perhaps matches TRBD1 (6 bases). This CDR3 region has 15 residues. Trimming stripped 3 bases from V and 0 bases from J, with 8 bases between. In germline, CDR1 is MDHEN, CDR2 SYDVKM. In nucleotides, the CDR3 is TGTGCCAGCAGTTTCCGACAGGCAACTAATGAAAAACTGTTTTTT. It codes for CASSFRQATNEKLFF.

This clonotype was recorded at least ten times. J is TRBJ2-7 and V is TRBV5-1, with TRBD1 matching over 8 bases. The V and J ends lost 0 bases and 2 bases, in that order; junction bases with no gene match: 1. The CDR3 spans 14 residues. Germline assignment: CDR1 SGHRS and CDR2 YFSETQ. For the CDR3, the DNA is TGCGCCAGCAGCTTGGGGGACAGGACCTACGAGCAGTACTTC. Protein product: CASSLGDRTYEQYF.